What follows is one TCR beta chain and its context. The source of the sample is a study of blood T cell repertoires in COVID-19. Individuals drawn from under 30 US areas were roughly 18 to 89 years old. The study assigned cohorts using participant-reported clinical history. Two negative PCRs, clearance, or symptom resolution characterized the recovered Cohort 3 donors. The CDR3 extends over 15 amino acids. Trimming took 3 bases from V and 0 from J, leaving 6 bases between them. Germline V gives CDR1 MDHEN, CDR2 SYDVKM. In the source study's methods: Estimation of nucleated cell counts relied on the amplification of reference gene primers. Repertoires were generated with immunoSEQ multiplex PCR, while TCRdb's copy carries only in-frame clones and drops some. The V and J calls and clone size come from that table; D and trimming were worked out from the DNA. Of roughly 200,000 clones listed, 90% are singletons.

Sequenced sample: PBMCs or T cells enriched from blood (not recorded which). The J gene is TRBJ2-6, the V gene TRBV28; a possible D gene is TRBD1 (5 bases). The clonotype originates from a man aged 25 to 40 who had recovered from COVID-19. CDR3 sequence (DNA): TGTGCCAGCAGTTTTCAGGGCTCTGGGGCCAACGTCCTGACTTTC. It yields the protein CASSFQGSGANVLTF.